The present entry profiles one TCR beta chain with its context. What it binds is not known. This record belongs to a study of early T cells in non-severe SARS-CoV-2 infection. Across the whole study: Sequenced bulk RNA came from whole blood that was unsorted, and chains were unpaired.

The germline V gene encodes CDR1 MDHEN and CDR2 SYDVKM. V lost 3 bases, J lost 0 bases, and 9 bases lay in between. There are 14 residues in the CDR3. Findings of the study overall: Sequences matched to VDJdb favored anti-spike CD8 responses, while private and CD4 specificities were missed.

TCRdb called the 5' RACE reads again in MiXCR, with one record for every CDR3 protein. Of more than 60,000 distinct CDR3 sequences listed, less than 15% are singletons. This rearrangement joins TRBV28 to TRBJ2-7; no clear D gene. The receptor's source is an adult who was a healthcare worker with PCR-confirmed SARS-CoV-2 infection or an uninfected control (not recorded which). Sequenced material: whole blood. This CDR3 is CASSFGPDSYEQYF. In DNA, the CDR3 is TGTGCCAGCAGTTTTGGACCTGACTCCTACGAGCAGTACTTC.